The 24 T cell receptor beta chains listed next were all sequenced from one sample in a study of blood T cell repertoires in COVID-19. Measured with immunoSEQ multiplex PCR; TCRdb has only the in-frame clones, and not every one. The sample shows about 72,000 clones, 70% to 90% of them seen only once. Sequencing was carried out using peripheral blood. The receptors derive from a woman older than 75 with acute or convalescent COVID-19.

The chain couples TRBV5-6 to TRBJ1-2, with TRBD1 as a possible D gene (5 bases). V was trimmed by 0 bases and J by 5 bases, leaving 14 bases between them. The CDR3 has 15 amino acids. Germline V gives CDR1 SGHDT, CDR2 YYEEEE. The CDR3 sequence is CASSLDQGGVYGYTF. CDR3 bases: TGTGCCAGCAGCTTGGATCAGGGAGGAGTGTATGGCTACACCTTC. Using reference TRBV5-6 and TRBJ1-2 for the parts outside the CDR3, the full variable domain is DAGVTQSPTHLIKTRGQQVTLRCSPKSGHDTVSWYQQALGQGPQFIFQYYEEEERQRGNFPDRFSGHQFPNYSSELNVNALLLGDSALYLCASSLDQGGVYGYTFGSGTRLTVV.

This chain links TRBV12-5 with TRBJ2-1; 9 nucleotides line up with TRBD1. The length of the CDR3 is 14 residues. J gave up 7 bases and V 3 bases, and 4 bases lay outside the gene matches. CDR1 LGHNT and CDR2 FRNRAP come from the germline V gene. CDR3: CASGLATGGNEQFF. The CDR3 nucleotides read TGTGCTAGTGGTTTAGCGACAGGGGGGAATGAGCAGTTCTTC.

The chain carries TRBV5-1 and TRBJ2-1, with 10 positions matching TRBD2. V was pared by 5 bases and J by 0 bases, with 11 bases of the junction left unmatched. The CDR3 spans 18 residues. Germline V gene sequence: CDR1 SGHRS, CDR2 YFSETQ. The CDR3 DNA follows: TGCGCCAGCAGACACGACCCAAGCGGGAGGGCCTCCTACAATGAGCAGTTCTTC. It yields the protein CASRHDPSGRASYNEQFF.

The sample holds one count of this clone. The rearrangement joins TRBV2 to TRBJ1-2; D gene unclear. The V gene's germline CDR1 is SNHLY and CDR2 FYNNEI. The V end lost 3 bases, the J end lost 5 bases, and 7 bases lay between the germline ends. The CDR3 contains 12 residues. CDR3: CASSERGYGYTF. The CDR3 DNA reads as TGTGCCAGCAGTGAGCGGGGTTATGGCTACACCTTC.

The chain joins TRBV7-9 to TRBJ2-1, with TRBD2 matching over 13 bases. This CDR3 has 18 amino acids. Unmatched junction bases numbered 7, after V lost 5 bases and J lost 0 bases. Germline values: CDR1 SEHNR, CDR2 FQNEAQ (reference sequence). The CDR3 sequence: CASSKKGLAGSSYNEQFF. Here the CDR3 DNA reads TGTGCCAGCAGCAAGAAGGGACTAGCGGGAAGCTCCTACAATGAGCAGTTCTTC.

The rearrangement uses TRBV9 and TRBJ2-7; TRBD1 agrees at 9 bases. Germline CDR1 reads SGDLS; CDR2 reads YYNGEE. V shed 4 bases, J shed 2 bases, and the junction held 7 bases outside the gene matches. The CDR3 is 15 residues long. The CDR3 sequence is CASSPGGTGTYEQYF. The CDR3 coding sequence is TGTGCCAGCAGCCCAGGAGGGACAGGGACCTACGAGCAGTACTTC.

The chain has TRBV19 and TRBJ1-5, with D perhaps matching TRBD1 (5 bases). The V gene lost 6 bases and the J gene lost 2 bases, with 20 bases spanning the gap. The CDR3 has 17 amino acids. Per germline, CDR1 LNHDA and CDR2 SQIVND (reference sequence). The CDR3 coding sequence is TGTGCCAGTAGCCGGGGGGGAGTGGGCCTCGGCAATCAGCCCCAGCATTTT. It translates to CASSRGGVGLGNQPQHF. Full variable domain (rest looked up from reference TRBV19 and TRBJ1-5): DGGITQSPKYLFRKEGQNVTLSCEQNLNHDAMYWYRQDPGQGLRLIYYSQIVNDFQKGDIAEGYSVSREKKESFPLTVTSAQKNPTAFYLCASSRGGVGLGNQPQHFGDGTRLSIL.

CDR3 DNA: TGTGCCACCTCCCGACCTTCTCCTAGCGGGAGATACAATGAGCAGTTCTTC. The encoded protein is CATSRPSPSGRYNEQFF. This rearrangement joins TRBV24-1 to TRBJ2-1; TRBD2 matches at 10 bases. V shed 9 bases and J 4 bases; nucleotides not matched to a gene: 14. The CDR3 length is 17 residues. CDR1 KGHDR and CDR2 SFDVKD come from the germline V gene.

The rearrangement uses TRBV27 and TRBJ2-3; 10 bases map to TRBD2. This CDR3 has 16 amino acids. From germline, CDR1 is MNHEY and CDR2 SMNVEV (reference sequence). The J segment lost 0 bases and the V segment lost 5 bases, leaving 5 bases of the junction unmatched. The chain's CDR3 is CASSPGLAFSTDTQYF. The CDR3 DNA follows: TGTGCCAGCAGTCCGGGACTAGCGTTCAGCACAGATACGCAGTATTTT.

The genes are TRBV7-6 and TRBJ2-2; 8 bases agree with TRBD1. This CDR3 region has 15 residues. Per germline, CDR1 SGHVS and CDR2 FNYEAQ. Trimming took 2 bases from V and 4 from J; bases not matched to a gene: 3. The DNA of the CDR3 is TGTGCCAGCAGCTTAACAGGGGGTGGCACCGGGGAGCTGTTTTTT. Its protein product is CASSLTGGGTGELFF.

The V and J genes are TRBV6-5 and TRBJ1-1; D not resolved. The CDR3 contains 14 residues. The V end was cut by 7 bases, the J end by 10 bases, with 22 bases between. From germline, CDR1 is MNHEY and CDR2 SVGAGI. CDR3 in amino acids: CASNPAGGPLVAFF. The CDR3 DNA reads TGTGCCAGCAACCCCGCGGGCGGACCTCTGGTAGCTTTCTTT.

The chain employs TRBV19 and TRBJ2-5; TRBD2 agrees at 14 bases. J was trimmed by 2 bases and V by 3 bases; bases with no gene match: 8. This CDR3 is built from 18 residues. CDR1 and CDR2 from the germline V gene are LNHDA and SQIVND (reference sequence). The CDR3 bases are TGTGCCAGTAGTATTCGACTAGCGGGAGGGCCGGGTCAAGAGACCCAGTACTTC. This encodes CASSIRLAGGPGQETQYF. The variable domain in full, with the rest retrieved from reference TRBV19 and TRBJ2-5, is DGGITQSPKYLFRKEGQNVTLSCEQNLNHDAMYWYRQDPGQGLRLIYYSQIVNDFQKGDIAEGYSVSREKKESFPLTVTSAQKNPTAFYLCASSIRLAGGPGQETQYFGPGTRLLVL.

The genes are TRBV7-8 and TRBJ1-1; 7 nucleotides line up with TRBD1. The length of the CDR3 is 17 residues. V trimming: 5 bases; J trimming: 1 base; junction bases outside the gene matches: 13. Germline CDR1 SGHVS, CDR2 FQNEAQ. CDR3 amino acids: CASSPWNDRVGNTEAFF. The CDR3 bases are TGTGCCAGCAGCCCATGGAATGACAGGGTGGGGAACACTGAAGCTTTCTTT.

The chain is built from TRBV25-1 and TRBJ2-1; D is perhaps TRBD2 (6 bases). Germline loops: CDR1 MGHDK, CDR2 SYGVNS. The CDR3 runs to 16 residues. Trimming removed 1 base at V and 6 bases at J, with 16 bases between. Here the CDR3 reads CASSEFELAVGNEQFF. The CDR3 nucleotides read TGTGCCAGCAGTGAATTTGAACTAGCAGTGGGCAATGAGCAGTTCTTC.

V gene TRBV3-1 (or the pseudogene TRBV3-2) combines with J gene TRBJ1-1; D remains ambiguous. There are 14 residues in the CDR3. V shed 4 bases and J shed 1 base, with 10 bases lying between them. Germline values: CDR1 LGHDT, CDR2 YNNKEL (reference sequence). CDR3 loop: CASSRLEENTEAFF. CDR3 nucleotide sequence: TGTGCCAGCAGCCGTCTGGAGGAGAACACTGAAGCTTTCTTT.

The chain uses TRBV6-1 and TRBJ1-2; TRBD1 matches at 8 bases. The CDR3 spans 15 residues. The ends lost 1 base at V and 8 bases at J; junction bases unmatched: 9. The germline V gene encodes CDR1 MNHNS and CDR2 SASEGT. CDR3 nucleotide sequence: TGTGCCAGCAGTGAAGATAGGACAGGGTTCGGAGGCTACACCTTC. Protein: CASSEDRTGFGGYTF.

This clone appeared a single time. The DNA for the CDR3 is TGTGCCAGCAGGGACAGTAGACCGAACACTGAAGCTTTCTTT. Translating it yields CASRDSRPNTEAFF. The V gene is TRBV7-9, the J gene TRBJ1-1, with D perhaps matching TRBD1 (6 bases). V lost 6 bases, J lost 1 base, and 12 bases lay in between. Germline loops: CDR1 SEHNR, CDR2 FQNEAQ (reference sequence). The length of the CDR3 is 14 residues.

The chain uses TRBV4-2 and TRBJ1-5; D is perhaps TRBD1 (5 bases). Per germline, CDR1 LGHNA and CDR2 YNFKEQ. With 3 bases removed from V and 4 bases from J, the gap between germline ends came to 16 bases. The CDR3 is made up of 16 amino acids. CDR3 loop: CASSQEQKGFNQPQHF. CDR3 DNA sequence: TGTGCCAGCAGCCAGGAACAGAAGGGGTTTAATCAGCCCCAGCATTTT.

V is TRBV2 and J is TRBJ1-3; TRBD1 agrees at 7 bases. The CDR3 runs 14 residues. V gave up 2 bases and J gave up 5 bases; unmatched junction bases: 3. The germline V gene encodes CDR1 SNHLY and CDR2 FYNNEI. Written as DNA, the CDR3 is TGTGCCAGCAGTGAAAACAGGGGCAGAAACACCATATATTTT. It specifies CASSENRGRNTIYF.

The chain carries TRBV19 and TRBJ2-3; no firm D call. The CDR3 spans 14 residues. Germline-derived CDR1 and CDR2 are LNHDA and SQIVND (reference sequence). V lost 3 bases and J 6 bases, leaving 13 bases between the germline ends. The CDR3 DNA follows: TGTGCCAGTAGTATTGTAACAAATCCCGATACGCAGTATTTT. Encoded protein: CASSIVTNPDTQYF. Based on the CDR3 plus reference TRBV19 and TRBJ2-3, the full variable domain is DGGITQSPKYLFRKEGQNVTLSCEQNLNHDAMYWYRQDPGQGLRLIYYSQIVNDFQKGDIAEGYSVSREKKESFPLTVTSAQKNPTAFYLCASSIVTNPDTQYFGPGTRLTVL.

V gene TRBV5-6 combines with J gene TRBJ1-2; tentative D call: TRBD1 (5 bases). This CDR3 region has 15 residues. V was shortened by 0 bases and J by 4 bases, with 13 bases between the two germline ends. Germline CDR1 is SGHDT and CDR2 is YYEEEE. CDR3 nucleotide sequence: TGTGCCAGCAGCTTGGGCCCCCAAAGGGGCTATGGCTACACCTTC. Protein product: CASSLGPQRGYGYTF. Full variable domain (remainder filled in from reference TRBV5-6 and TRBJ1-2): DAGVTQSPTHLIKTRGQQVTLRCSPKSGHDTVSWYQQALGQGPQFIFQYYEEEERQRGNFPDRFSGHQFPNYSSELNVNALLLGDSALYLCASSLGPQRGYGYTFGSGTRLTVV.

This chain uses TRBV11-1 with TRBJ2-1; 9 bases are a match to TRBD2. Trimming removed 5 bases from V and 7 bases from J; junction bases left unmatched: 6. Germline V gene lookup returns CDR1 SGHAT and CDR2 FQDESV (reference sequence). The CDR3 extends over 14 amino acids. CDR3 amino acids: CASSRSGSRNEQFF. The DNA for the CDR3 is TGTGCCAGCAGCCGTAGCGGGAGCCGAAATGAGCAGTTCTTC.

As concerns this clone: One junction end does not reproduce the germline sequence, and a read error may be involved. This sequence joins TRBV7-7 and TRBJ2-5, with 11 bases identical to TRBD2. The CDR3 has 13 amino acids. CDR1 is SSHAT and CDR2 is FNYEAQ in the germline V gene (reference sequence). The CDR3 protein is CASSLAGGETQYF. The DNA for the CDR3 is TGTGCTAGCAGCTTAGCGGGGGGGGAGACCCAGTACTTC.

The chain uses TRBV9 and TRBJ1-3, with unresolved D. V was pared by 4 bases and J by 0 bases, with 17 bases between. Germline V gene data show CDR1 as SGDLS and CDR2 as YYNGEE. There are 17 residues in the CDR3. CDR3: CASSPRIGPNSGNTIYF. For the CDR3, the DNA is TGTGCCAGCAGCCCCCGGATTGGGCCAAACTCTGGAAACACCATATATTTT. Supplemented by reference TRBV9 and TRBJ1-3, the full variable domain reads DSGVTQTPKHLITATGQRVTLRCSPRSGDLSVYWYQQSLDQGLQFLIQYYNGEERAKGNILERFSAQQFPDLHSELNLSSLELGDSALYFCASSPRIGPNSGNTIYFGEGSWLTVV.